Listed below are T cell receptor beta chains from one sample, sequenced in a study of a mutant IDH1 vaccine in newly diagnosed glioma. For these receptors, no antigen is known. Assay: immunoSEQ multiplex PCR; the TCRdb copy retains only in-frame clones and omits some. The data show 45,000 to 65,000 clones, around nine tenths seen once. The source was PBMCs, collected from a glioma patient whose treatment included an IDH1 peptide vaccine. Receptor source: a man aged 50 or older with glioma. Each CDR3 is given with its conserved first and last residue. The D gene is left open where the match is weak. A clone size is listed for some rows: how often the clone was seen (once, few, many), or a class if it is expanded.

TRBD2	once	TRBV7-3	TRBJ2-3	CASSSRDGRTDTQYF	TGTGCCAGCAGTTCAAGGGACGGGAGGACAGATACGCAGTATTTT
NA	NA	TRBV19	TRBJ1-5	CAARGGNQPQHF	TGTGCCGCCCGGGGGGGCAATCAGCCCCAGCATTTT
NA	NA	TRBV10-2	TRBJ2-4	CASSESGLAKNIQYF	TGCGCCAGCAGTGAGTCGGGACTCGCCAAAAACATTCAGTACTTC
TRBD1	NA	TRBV7-9	TRBJ1-2	CASSGTDGYTF	TGTGCCAGCAGCGGGACAGATGGCTACACCTTC
TRBD1	NA	TRBV6-1	TRBJ2-7	CASRDREYEQYF	TGTGCCAGCAGGGACAGGGAATACGAGCAGTACTTC
NA	NA	TRBV7-8	TRBJ2-7	CASSLGGSGSYEQYF	TGTGCCAGCAGCTTAGGTGGTAGCGGATCCTACGAGCAGTACTTC
TRBD1	NA	TRBV19	TRBJ2-7	CASSMVQGANEQYF	TGTGCCAGTAGTATGGTACAGGGGGCCAACGAGCAGTACTTC
TRBD2	NA	TRBV7-2	TRBJ2-3	CASSLVAGYTDTQYF	TGTGCCAGCAGCTTGGTAGCGGGGTACACAGATACGCAGTATTTT
NA	NA	TRBV2	TRBJ2-2	CASSVPQGTPSNTGELFF	TGTGCCAGCAGTGTTCCTCAGGGGACTCCTTCGAACACCGGGGAGCTGTTTTTT
TRBD1	NA	TRBV28	TRBJ2-5	CASSLFGTGIGETQYF	TGTGCCAGCAGTTTATTTGGGACAGGCATAGGGGAGACCCAGTACTTC
TRBD1	NA	TRBV7-8	TRBJ1-1	CASSLLYGTGGAEAFF	TGTGCCAGCAGCTTATTATACGGGACAGGGGGTGCTGAAGCTTTCTTT
TRBD1	NA	TRBV6-5	TRBJ1-1	CASSRDRPTEAFF	TGTGCCAGCAGTCGGGACAGGCCCACTGAAGCTTTCTTT
TRBD1	NA	TRBV5-6	TRBJ1-1	CASSFDRATEAFF	TGTGCCAGCAGCTTCGACAGGGCCACTGAAGCTTTCTTT
NA	once	TRBV9	TRBJ1-2	CASSAGEYGYTF	TGTGCCAGCAGCGCCGGGGAGTATGGCTACACCTTC
NA	once	TRBV4-2	TRBJ1-2	CASSSGGGDGYTF	TGTGCCAGCAGCTCGGGGGGGGGCGATGGCTACACCTTC
NA	once	TRBV7-9	TRBJ2-5	CASSRGGAQETQYF	TGTGCCAGCAGCCGAGGCGGGGCCCAAGAGACCCAGTACTTC
TRBD1	NA	TRBV15	TRBJ2-4	CATSPEGATGANIQYF	TGTGCCACCAGCCCAGAGGGAGCGACAGGGGCAAACATTCAGTACTTC